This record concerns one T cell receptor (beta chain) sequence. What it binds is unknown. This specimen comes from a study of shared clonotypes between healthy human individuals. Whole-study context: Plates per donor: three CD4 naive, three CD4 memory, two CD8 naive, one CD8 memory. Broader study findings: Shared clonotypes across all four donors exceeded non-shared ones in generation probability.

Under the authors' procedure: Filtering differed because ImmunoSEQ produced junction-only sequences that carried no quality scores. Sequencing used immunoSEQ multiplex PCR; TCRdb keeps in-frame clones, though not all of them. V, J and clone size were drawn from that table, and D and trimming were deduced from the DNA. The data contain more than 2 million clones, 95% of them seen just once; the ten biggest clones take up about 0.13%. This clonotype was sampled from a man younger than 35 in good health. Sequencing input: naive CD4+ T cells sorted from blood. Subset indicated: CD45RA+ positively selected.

This chain's CDR3 is CAWRFGDLVGYTF. The CDR3 DNA reads as TGTGCCTGGAGATTCGGGGATCTCGTTGGCTACACCTTC. The chain links TRBV30 to TRBJ1-2; D remains unclear. The CDR3 is 13 amino acids. Germline CDR1 and CDR2: GTSNPN and SVGIG (reference sequence). Trimming cost V 3 bases and J 7 bases, with 15 bases left between them.